Listed below are T cell receptor beta chains from one sample, sequenced in a study of T cell responses to AZD1222 COVID-19 vaccine. Only in-frame clones appear in the TCRdb table, and some are missing; sequencing was by immunoSEQ multiplex PCR. The sample consists of approximately 94,000 clones, around 87% of them appearing once. The sequencing here drew on peripheral blood, taken on day 0 of MenACWY control vaccination. The receptors derive from an adult in good health. Both conserved end residues are part of each CDR3. Fields, in order: CDR3 DNA, CDR3 protein, J gene, clone size, V gene, D gene. A D gene is named only where the DNA matches it firmly. Expanded clones are given a class, and other clones once, few, many or no size at all.

TGTGCCAGCAGTGCGGACGGGGGGTCGAACACCGGGGAGCTGTTTTTT,CASSADGGSNTGELFF,TRBJ2-2,-,TRBV2,TRBD2
TGTGCCAGCTCACCGGGACAGGGGAATCAGCCCCAGCATTTT,CASSPGQGNQPQHF,TRBJ1-5,once,TRBV18,TRBD1
TGTGCCAGCAGCCGCAGGACCGGGATGAGGACCGGGGAGCTGTTTTTT,CASSRRTGMRTGELFF,TRBJ2-2,-,TRBV7-2,-
TGCGCCAGCAGCACCGATCCTTTGAACACTGAAGCTTTCTTT,CASSTDPLNTEAFF,TRBJ1-1,-,TRBV5-1,-
TGTGCCAGCAGGAACAACCCCGTTAACACTGAAGCTTTCTTT,CASRNNPVNTEAFF,TRBJ1-1,-,TRBV2,-
TGTGCCAGCAGCTTAGCAGGAAGAGAGCAGTTCTTC,CASSLAGREQFF,TRBJ2-1,-,TRBV7-2,-
TGTGCCAGCAGCTTGGGCAGAAATCAGCCCCAGCATTTT,CASSLGRNQPQHF,TRBJ1-5,once,TRBV5-8,-
TGCAGTGCTAGTTCCGGGACAGGGTATGGCTACACCTTC,CSASSGTGYGYTF,TRBJ1-2,-,TRBV20-1,TRBD1
TGTGCCAGCAGCTATAAACCGGGAGTCGGTGGAAACACCATATATTTT,CASSYKPGVGGNTIYF,TRBJ1-3,-,TRBV7-2,-
TGTGCCAGCACAGGGCAGGGGTGGAATTCACCCCTCCACTTT,CASTGQGWNSPLHF,TRBJ1-6,-,TRBV27,-
TGTGCTAGTGGCCCCGCGGCGCGCGGCTACACCTTC,CASGPAARGYTF,TRBJ1-2,-,TRBV12-5,-
TGTGCCAGCAGCTTAGGGACCCGCGGACAAGCTTTCTTT,CASSLGTRGQAFF,TRBJ1-1,-,TRBV6-5,-
TGTGCCTGTGGCAGTCAAGAGACCCAGTACTTC,CACGSQETQYF,TRBJ2-5,-,TRBV30,-
TGTGCCAGCAGGCGGGGTCTTGGAAACACCATATATTTT,CASRRGLGNTIYF,TRBJ1-3,-,TRBV2,-
TGTGCCAGCAGCTTAGGGCCCTATGGCTACACCTTC,CASSLGPYGYTF,TRBJ1-2,-,TRBV7-2,-
TGTGCCAGCAGCCCCAGGACTAGCGGTTCCTACAATGAGCAGTTCTTC,CASSPRTSGSYNEQFF,TRBJ2-1,-,TRBV5-4,TRBD2